This T cell receptor beta chain derives from a study of T cells in Graves' hyperthyroidism and ophthalmopathy. Whole-study findings and limits: Expanded thyroid clonotypes (above 0.001) were mostly also found in blood. Ophthalmopathy was separated from stable hyperthyroidism by a 13 V-J model.

Template material for amplifying TCR beta CDR3 regions consisted of RNA transcripts. HTBI primers were used for first-round RT-PCR of the TCR CDR3. TCRdb recomputed calls from the multiplex PCR reads with MiXCR, one row per CDR3 protein. The data contain some 250,000 distinct CDR3 sequences, approximately 14% of them singletons. The CDR3 is 18 amino acids. Unmatched junction bases numbered 15, after V lost 2 bases and J lost 3 bases. In germline, CDR1 is SGHKS, CDR2 YYEKEE (reference sequence). This clonotype showed up just a few times. Its cognate antigen is unknown. This chain links TRBV5-5 with TRBJ1-1; 8 bases align to TRBD1. The sequenced sample was blood. The TCR was taken from a middle-aged woman with Graves' hyperthyroidism that later progressed to Graves' ophthalmopathy. The CDR3 region is CASSFEDRVIGGDTEAFF. DNA of the CDR3: TGTGCCAGCAGCTTTGAGGACAGGGTAATAGGTGGTGACACTGAAGCTTTCTTT.